The clone carrying this TCR beta chain was detected only a few times. No antigen is known for it. TCRdb reprocessed the 5' RACE reads with MiXCR, giving one entry per CDR3 protein. This sample has around 680,000 distinct CDR3 sequences, with less than 10% found just once. CDR3 length equals 15 residues. The trim removed 5 bases at V and 6 bases at J, leaving 10 bases unmatched. CDR1 is MNHEY, CDR2 SMNVEV, per germline (reference sequence). This entry is derived from a study of identical twins. Points from the study as a whole: Invariant MAIT and iNKT cells may have partly biased zero-insertion analyses.

These sequences were also reported in another study, on yellow fever vaccine responses in identical twins.

The source is a woman under 30 in good health. What was sequenced was PBMCs. The chain combines TRBV27 with TRBJ2-3; TRBD1 matches 8 bases. Here the CDR3 reads CASSLTGGIGDTQYF. Here the CDR3 DNA reads TGTGCCAGCAGTCTAACAGGGGGGATTGGTGATACGCAGTATTTT.